Listed here are 23 T cell receptor beta chains from one sample, sequenced in a study of T-cell memory formation after mild COVID-19 (dated by TCRdb to the early 2020s). Library preparation employed 5' RACE. The sequencing machine was an Illumina NovaSeq 6000. TCRdb took the public reads, trimmed them with fastp at Q25, ran MiXCR for clone calling and kept in-frame beta chains. Rows are combined by CDR3 protein, so each entry shows the most common genes and DNA. The sample records about 160,000 distinct CDR3 sequences, about 28% of which are singletons. Together, the top ten hold around 12% of the sample. The sample taken for sequencing was PBMCs or a T cell subset sorted from them (not recorded which). Source of these receptors: an adult woman who had mild COVID-19 (a few samples of this study predate the infection). The sample titles of this study are shuffled in the database, so cell type and time point are left out; the donor was told from shared clones.

This chain connects TRBV6-5 to TRBJ1-1; no firm D call. CDR1 and CDR2 (germline): MNHEY, SVGAGI. The CDR3 sequence is 13 residues long. V gave up 2 bases and J gave up 7 bases, with 11 bases separating them. This chain's CDR3 is CASSYRFEVEAFF. The CDR3, as DNA: TGTGCCAGCAGTTACAGATTCGAAGTTGAAGCTTTCTTT.

This clonotype came up a few times. CDR3 in amino acids: CASSFTPGGTEAFF. The CDR3 bases are TGTGCCAGCAGTTTCACCCCAGGGGGCACTGAAGCTTTCTTT. The rearrangement links TRBV12-3 or TRBV12-4 to TRBJ1-1; 7 bases fit TRBD1. J was trimmed by 4 bases and V by 3 bases; bases with no gene match: 5. The CDR3 is made up of 14 amino acids.

This clonotype occurred a few times. The genes are TRBV4-3 and TRBJ2-6; either TRBD1 or TRBD2 may fit D (5 bases each). The CDR3 spans 16 residues. Trimming stripped 6 bases from V and 0 bases from J, with 12 bases between. Germline CDR1 and CDR2: LGHNA and YSLEER. DNA for the CDR3: TGCGCCAGCAGGGGGCAGGGAGACTCTGGGGCCAACGTCCTGACTTTC. Translated: CASRGQGDSGANVLTF.

This sequence joins TRBV6-5 and TRBJ1-5; possibly TRBD1 for D (5 bases). CDR1 and CDR2 from the germline V gene are MNHEY and SVGAGI. Trimming left V 3 bases short and J 6 bases short, with 9 bases between. This CDR3 spans 13 amino acids. For the CDR3, the DNA is TGTGCCAGCAGTTATGACAGTACTCAGCCCCAGCATTTT. Its translation is CASSYDSTQPQHF.

The CDR3 loop is CASGPSGTSGEQYF. For the CDR3, the DNA is TGTGCCAGCGGCCCCTCCGGGACATCTGGCGAGCAGTACTTC. V gene TRBV9 combines with J gene TRBJ2-7; D perhaps matches TRBD1 (6 bases). V shed 7 bases and J shed 6 bases, with 20 bases lying between them. The CDR3 loop spans 14 amino acids. Germline CDR1 reads SGDLS; CDR2 reads YYNGEE.

This chain uses TRBV27 with TRBJ2-7, with D maybe TRBD1 (6 bases). Germline V lookup: CDR1 MNHEY, CDR2 SMNVEV (reference sequence). CDR3 length equals 15 residues. V was cut by 5 bases and J by 0 bases, with 14 bases left in between. The CDR3 region has the DNA TGTGCCAGCAGTAGGACAGCTCAAAGCTCCTACGAGCAGTACTTC. Protein sequence: CASSRTAQSSYEQYF.

This chain joins TRBV27 and TRBJ1-5; TRBD1 matches 9 bases. Looked up from germline, CDR1 is MNHEY and CDR2 is SMNVEV (reference sequence). This CDR3 has 16 amino acids. V shed 6 bases and J 0 bases; nucleotides not matched to a gene: 6. The CDR3 nucleotides read TGTGCCAGCAGGGACAGGGGAAGCTATAGCAATCAGCCCCAGCATTTT. It yields the protein CASRDRGSYSNQPQHF.

The V and J genes are TRBV6-6 and TRBJ1-5; D gene uncertain. CDR3 size: 14 residues. Trimming removed 8 bases at V and 2 bases at J, with 13 bases between. In germline, CDR1 is MNHNY, CDR2 SVGAGI (reference sequence). The CDR3 DNA sequence: TGTGCCAGCCAGGTAGTCCTGGGCAATCAGCCCCAGCATTTT. Protein: CASQVVLGNQPQHF.

This clonotype has just a few counts. The chain has TRBV19 and TRBJ2-1, with unresolved D. Germline CDR1 and CDR2: LNHDA and SQIVND (reference sequence). The CDR3 consists of 13 residues. Trimming cost V 5 bases and J 4 bases, with 9 bases left between them. The chain's CDR3 is CASSPMGYNEQFF. CDR3 coding DNA: TGTGCCAGTAGTCCAATGGGATACAATGAGCAGTTCTTC.

The chain joins TRBV5-5 to TRBJ1-1; D is possibly TRBD1 (6 bases). CDR1 SGHKS and CDR2 YYEKEE come from the germline V gene (reference sequence). Trimming shortened V by 5 bases and J by 4 bases, and 15 bases separated the two germline ends. CDR3 length equals 14 residues. The CDR3 is CASSTGTHTTEAFF. The DNA for the CDR3 is TGTGCCAGCAGTACCGGGACACACACCACTGAAGCTTTCTTT.

This clonotype is medium-sized within its sample. V and J are TRBV5-6 and TRBJ2-2, with D perhaps assigned TRBD1 or TRBD2 (5 bases each). The CDR3 runs 16 residues. In germline, CDR1 is SGHDT, CDR2 YYEEEE. V lost 0 bases and J 2 bases, leaving 11 bases between the germline ends. In nucleotides, the CDR3 is TGTGCCAGCAGCTTGGATAAGGGGACCAACACCGGGGAGCTGTTTTTT. Amino acid sequence: CASSLDKGTNTGELFF. Drawing the rest from reference TRBV5-6 and TRBJ2-2, the complete variable domain is DAGVTQSPTHLIKTRGQQVTLRCSPKSGHDTVSWYQQALGQGPQFIFQYYEEEERQRGNFPDRFSGHQFPNYSSELNVNALLLGDSALYLCASSLDKGTNTGELFFGEGSRLTVL.

The count of this clonotype is one. The J gene is TRBJ1-1, the V gene TRBV24-1; D not certain. The V gene lost 3 bases and the J gene lost 0 bases, with 13 bases spanning the gap. This CDR3 spans 16 amino acids. The germline CDR1 and CDR2 sequences are KGHDR and SFDVKD. This chain's CDR3 is CATSDSRAGVNTEAFF. CDR3 bases: TGTGCCACCAGTGATAGTCGGGCCGGGGTGAACACTGAAGCTTTCTTT.

This clonotype has a handful of counts. V and J are TRBV12-3 or TRBV12-4 and TRBJ2-4; D is possibly TRBD1 or TRBD2 (6 bases each). This CDR3 has 12 amino acids. Trimming pared 6 bases from V and 9 bases from J, leaving 12 bases between. The CDR3 sequence: CASRQGGFIQYF. CDR3 bases: TGTGCCAGCAGACAGGGAGGTTTCATTCAGTACTTC.

Only one count was recorded for this clonotype. The chain employs TRBV20-1 and TRBJ1-1, with 7 bases that match TRBD1. There are 14 residues in the CDR3. Germline V CDR1 and CDR2: DFQATT, SNEGSKA (reference sequence). V lost 2 bases and J lost 2; bases outside the gene matches: 5. This CDR3 is CSARQGGPNTEAFF. Here the CDR3 DNA reads TGCAGTGCTAGACAGGGGGGACCTAACACTGAAGCTTTCTTT.

Here the CDR3 reads CSARDAGRGSGIQYF. The CDR3 DNA reads TGCAGTGCTAGAGACGCGGGGAGGGGTAGTGGGATTCAGTACTTC. This chain links TRBV20-1 with TRBJ2-4, with TRBD2 matching 7 bases. Unmatched junction bases numbered 12, after V lost 0 bases and J lost 10 bases. In germline, CDR1 is DFQATT, CDR2 SNEGSKA (reference sequence). This CDR3 contains 15 residues.

V is TRBV20-1 and J is TRBJ2-5; the D call may be TRBD1 or TRBD2 (5 bases each). CDR1 is DFQATT and CDR2 is SNEGSKA in the germline V gene (reference sequence). The CDR3 consists of 13 residues. V lost 6 bases to trimming and J lost 0 bases, with 11 bases between them. CDR3 nucleotide sequence: TGCAGTGCCGTGGGACGGAACCAAGAGACCCAGTACTTC. Amino acid sequence: CSAVGRNQETQYF.

About this clonotype: The junction shows a germline mismatch at one end, possibly a read error. The chain couples TRBV7-1 to TRBJ1-1; 9 bases fit TRBD1. TRBV7-1 has ORF status, its function being uncertain. This CDR3 is 16 amino acids long. The CDR3 spells CASSSTGGSLNTEAFF. In DNA, the CDR3 is TGCGCCAGCAGCTCGACAGGGGGGTCGTTGAACACTGAAGCTTTCTTT.

This clonotype was observed a handful of times. This chain uses TRBV18 with TRBJ2-7; 9 nucleotides agree with TRBD1. V dropped 3 bases and J dropped 3; count of bases not matched to a gene: 6. Germline CDR1 reads KGHSH; CDR2 reads LQKENI. The CDR3 runs to 15 residues. The CDR3 DNA reads as TGTGCCAGCTCACCGGGGACAGGGAATAGCTACGAGCAGTACTTC. This gives the protein CASSPGTGNSYEQYF.

V usage is TRBV11-2 and J usage is TRBJ2-1; D might be TRBD1 (6 bases). Germline assignment: CDR1 SGHAT and CDR2 FQNNGV. The CDR3 has 17 residues. Trimming cost V 5 bases and J 6 bases, with 23 bases left between them. This CDR3 is CASSPGTRGSGGNEQFF. The DNA for the CDR3 is TGTGCCAGCAGCCCAGGGACAAGGGGATCGGGCGGCAATGAGCAGTTCTTC.

This clonotype has only a few counts. J is TRBJ2-7 and V is TRBV5-1, with D perhaps TRBD2 (6 bases). Germline V gene sequence: CDR1 SGHRS, CDR2 YFSETQ. This CDR3 is 15 amino acids long. V gave up 3 bases and J gave up 2 bases, with 15 bases separating them. The CDR3, as DNA: TGCGCCAGCAGCTCCTTCGGTGCTAGCGCCTACGAGCAGTACTTC. This translates into CASSSFGASAYEQYF.

This clonotype showed up just once. J is TRBJ2-3 and V is TRBV5-1; 10 nucleotides match TRBD2. The length of the CDR3 is 15 residues. With V trimmed by 4 bases and J by 1 base, 3 bases remained unmatched. Germline loops: CDR1 SGHRS, CDR2 YFSETQ. The CDR3 spells CASSPSGSGTDTQYF. CDR3 nucleotide sequence: TGCGCCAGCAGCCCTAGCGGGAGCGGCACAGATACGCAGTATTTT.

V and J are TRBV4-3 and TRBJ2-1; TRBD2 matches 15 bases. Germline V lookup: CDR1 LGHNA, CDR2 YSLEER. After removal of 3 bases from V and 7 bases from J, the junction contained 7 bases not matched to a gene. The CDR3 has 17 residues. The CDR3 DNA is TGCGCCAGCAGCCAGGGGGGGACTAGCGGGAGGTATAATGAGCAGTTCTTC. Protein: CASSQGGTSGRYNEQFF.

This clonotype was detected only a few times. The gene calls are TRBV5-1 and TRBJ2-3, with D possibly matching TRBD2 (6 bases). V was trimmed by 0 bases and J by 0 bases, leaving 8 bases between them. Per the germline V gene, CDR1 is SGHRS and CDR2 is YFSETQ. This CDR3 has 15 amino acids. The DNA of the CDR3 is TGCGCCAGCAGCTTGGATGGGACTAGCACAGATACGCAGTATTTT. It specifies CASSLDGTSTDTQYF.